This entry lists 16 T cell receptor beta chains sequenced from one sample in a study of cytotoxic CD8 clonotypes in ibrutinib-treated CLL. Assay used: immunoSEQ multiplex PCR; TCRdb lists only in-frame clones, some missing. The table has 250,000 or so clones, under 80% seen once; the top ten hold 15%. Sequences were derived from PBMCs, sampled after 24 months of ibrutinib treatment. The receptors stem from a human donor with chronic lymphocytic leukemia.

V is TRBV27 and J is TRBJ1-2, with 8 bases that match TRBD1. V was pared by 3 bases and J by 4 bases, with 7 bases of the junction left unmatched. Germline V lookup: CDR1 MNHEY, CDR2 SMNVEV (reference sequence). This CDR3 has 15 amino acids. This chain's CDR3 is CASSFQGARSYGYTF. CDR3 bases: TGTGCCAGCAGTTTCCAGGGGGCGCGATCCTATGGCTACACCTTC.

The chain is built from TRBV7-9 and TRBJ2-3; D gene ambiguous. Germline-derived CDR1 and CDR2 are SEHNR and FQNEAQ (reference sequence). The CDR3 has 15 residues. V lost 0 bases, J lost 14 bases, and 21 bases lay in between. Written as DNA, the CDR3 is TGTGCCAGCAGCTTAGCCTATGGAGCAGCCTCGACCGGGTATTTT. Protein: CASSLAYGAASTGYF.

CDR3 amino acids: CASSQDRGNRGEKLFF. The CDR3 coding sequence is TGCGCCAGCAGCCAAGATCGGGGGAACAGGGGTGAAAAACTGTTTTTT. The chain joins TRBV4-3 to TRBJ1-4, with TRBD1 identical over 7 bases. The trim removed 0 bases at V and 7 bases at J, leaving 8 bases unmatched. The V gene's germline CDR1 is LGHNA and CDR2 YSLEER. CDR3 length: 16 residues.

With regard to this clone: Additional DNA sequences in this sample encode the identical CDR3. The chain carries TRBV7-8 and TRBJ2-2; TRBD2 is a possible D gene (6 bases). Trimming took 6 bases from V and 4 from J, leaving 18 bases between them. The CDR3 loop spans 16 amino acids. Germline V gene data show CDR1 as SGHVS and CDR2 as FQNEAQ. The CDR3 DNA is TGTGCCAGCAGATCTGGGCTGGAGGGTCGCACCGGGGAGCTGTTTTTT. It is translated as CASRSGLEGRTGELFF. The full variable domain, with the rest looked up from reference TRBV7-8 and TRBJ2-2, is GAGVSQSPRYKVAKRGQDVALRCDPISGHVSLFWYQQALGQGPEFLTYFQNEAQLDKSGLPSDRFFAERPEGSVSTLKIQRTQQEDSAVYLCASRSGLEGRTGELFFGEGSRLTVL.

The chain combines TRBV4-2 with TRBJ2-6, with D perhaps TRBD1 (6 bases). This CDR3 has 18 amino acids. Deletions cut 3 bases from V and 0 bases from J, with 15 bases between. CDR1 and CDR2 (germline): LGHNA, YNFKEQ. In nucleotides, the CDR3 is TGTGCCAGCAGCCAGGAACAGGGATTGGTCTCTGGGGCCAACGTCCTGACTTTC. This encodes CASSQEQGLVSGANVLTF.

The V and J genes are TRBV28 and TRBJ2-7, with 9 bases matching TRBD1. The CDR3 has 11 amino acids. Germline CDR1 and CDR2: MDHEN and SYDVKM. V shed 8 bases and J 8 bases; nucleotides not matched to a gene: 4. Written as DNA, the CDR3 is TGTGCCAGCGGGGGACAGGGAAAGCAGTACTTC. Residues: CASGGQGKQYF.

The rearrangement uses TRBV7-3 and TRBJ1-1, with a tentative D call TRBD1 (5 bases). Per the germline V gene, CDR1 is SGHTA and CDR2 is FQGTGA. This CDR3 region has 13 residues. Trimming removed 4 bases at V and 8 bases at J, with 14 bases between. CDR3 sequence reads: CASSSSHAGEAFF. CDR3 DNA sequence: TGTGCCAGCAGCTCGTCCCATGCAGGGGAAGCTTTCTTT.

The chain combines TRBV15 with TRBJ2-6; TRBD2 might be the D (5 bases). The CDR3 runs to 16 residues. Germline V lookup: CDR1 LNHNV, CDR2 YYDKDF (reference sequence). With 0 bases removed from V and 2 bases from J, the gap between germline ends came to 8 bases. The CDR3 region is CATSRDRGTGANVLTF. The CDR3 DNA reads TGTGCCACCAGCAGAGATCGAGGGACTGGGGCCAACGTCCTGACTTTC.

This rearrangement joins TRBV5-1 to TRBJ1-1; D not certain. V lost 3 bases and J 1 base, leaving 10 bases between the germline ends. This CDR3 comprises 14 residues. Per the germline V gene, CDR1 is SGHRS and CDR2 is YFSETQ. The CDR3 sequence: CASSSWTENTEAFF. As DNA, the CDR3 is TGCGCCAGCAGCTCATGGACGGAGAACACTGAAGCTTTCTTT.

This sequence joins TRBV5-1 and TRBJ2-3; 9 bases are a match to TRBD2. From germline, CDR1 is SGHRS and CDR2 YFSETQ. CDR3 length: 14 amino acids. Trimming cost V 8 bases and J 0 bases; bases outside gene matches: 4. The CDR3 DNA sequence: TGCGCCAGTCGTAGCGGGGGTAGCACAGATACGCAGTATTTT. The encoded protein is CASRSGGSTDTQYF.

The sample holds a few counts of this clone. The chain couples TRBV15 to TRBJ2-5; no reliable D call. The germline V gene has CDR1 LNHNV and CDR2 YYDKDF (reference sequence). Between the trimmed V and J ends, which lost 0 bases and 4 bases, there was a span of 6 bases. This CDR3 has 13 residues. DNA for the CDR3: TGTGCCACCAGCAGAGATCGCGGAGAGACCCAGTACTTC. Translating it yields CATSRDRGETQYF.

This clone has just a few counts. In nucleotides, the CDR3 is TGTGCCATCAGTGAGGCGGGAGAGCTGTTTTTT. Protein sequence: CAISEAGELFF. The chain employs TRBV10-3 and TRBJ2-2; possibly TRBD2 for D (6 bases). V lost 2 bases, J lost 11 bases, and 6 bases lay in between. The CDR3 sequence is 11 residues long. Germline-derived CDR1 and CDR2 are ENHRY and SYGVKD.

The chain combines TRBV18 with TRBJ1-1; TRBD1 matches at 7 bases. From germline, CDR1 is KGHSH and CDR2 LQKENI. Unmatched junction bases numbered 10, after V lost 5 bases and J lost 4 bases. This CDR3 spans 15 amino acids. The CDR3 loop reads CASSTGQPAVTEAFF. In DNA form, the CDR3 reads TGTGCCAGCTCAACGGGACAGCCAGCAGTCACTGAAGCTTTCTTT.

The V and J genes are TRBV29-1 and TRBJ2-1, with 14 bases aligning to TRBD2. This CDR3 has 13 residues. CDR1 SQVTM and CDR2 ANQGSEA come from the germline V gene. Trimming removed 7 bases from V and 8 bases from J; junction bases left unmatched: 4. CDR3 amino acids: CSDRGLAGDEQFF. As DNA, the CDR3 is TGCAGCGACCGGGGACTAGCGGGAGATGAGCAGTTCTTC.

This clone was detected only a few times. V and J are TRBV25-1 and TRBJ2-7, with no clear D. The CDR3 totals 11 residues. V gave up 10 bases and J gave up 6 bases, with 13 bases separating them. The germline V gene encodes CDR1 MGHDK and CDR2 SYGVNS. The CDR3: CAIMMGAEQYF. In DNA form, the CDR3 reads TGTGCCATCATGATGGGCGCCGAGCAGTACTTC.

This chain joins TRBV13 and TRBJ2-7; D call uncertain. CDR1 is PRHDT, CDR2 FYEKMQ, per germline (reference sequence). V lost 6 bases and J lost 4, with 10 bases in between. This CDR3 has 12 amino acids. CDR3 amino acids: CASSHGVYEQYF. CDR3 nucleotides: TGTGCCAGCAGTCACGGAGTTTACGAGCAGTACTTC.